This T cell receptor (beta chain) comes out of a study of tumor-infiltrating lymphocytes in primary liver carcinoma. There are many counts of this clonotype. Extraction of RNA together with DNA used about 17-31 mg of unsorted bulk tissue. Every patient had chronic HBV infection and was treatment-naive. The ends lost 6 bases at V and 0 bases at J; junction bases unmatched: 10. The germline V gene encodes CDR1 DFQATT and CDR2 SNEGSKA (reference sequence). This CDR3 is built from 15 residues. The authors made TCR beta cDNA from approximately 500 ng total RNA with a constant-region primer. Three rounds of nested multiplex PCR with slightly modified ARM-PCR produced TCR beta libraries. TRBV1-TRBV30 forward and Cbeta reverse primers drove the first two roughly 9-cycle rounds. TCRdb re-called the multiplex PCR reads through MiXCR, storing one row per CDR3 protein. The table has tens of thousands of distinct CDR3 sequences, roughly 70% seen once; the top ten hold around 40%.

The sequenced material came from liver tumor tissue from sampling region 1. Sample subset: tumor region T1, superior pole. This clonotype was sampled from a man aged 35-49 years with primary liver carcinoma and hepatitis B virus infection. This chain joins TRBV20-1 and TRBJ1-1, with 7 positions matching TRBD1. This CDR3 is CSAPKTGSMNTEAFF. The DNA of the CDR3 is TGCAGTGCCCCGAAGACAGGGTCTATGAACACTGAAGCTTTCTTT.